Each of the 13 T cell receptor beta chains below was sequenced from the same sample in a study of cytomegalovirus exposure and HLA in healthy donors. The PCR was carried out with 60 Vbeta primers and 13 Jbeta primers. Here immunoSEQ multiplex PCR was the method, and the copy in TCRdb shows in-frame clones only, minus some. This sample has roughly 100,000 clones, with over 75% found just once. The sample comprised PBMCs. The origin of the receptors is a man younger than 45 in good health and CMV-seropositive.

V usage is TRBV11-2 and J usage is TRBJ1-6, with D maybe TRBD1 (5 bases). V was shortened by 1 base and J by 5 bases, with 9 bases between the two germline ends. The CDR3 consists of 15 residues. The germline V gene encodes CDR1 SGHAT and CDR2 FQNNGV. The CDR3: CASSLGGWDNSPLHF. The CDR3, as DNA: TGTGCCAGCAGCTTAGGGGGCTGGGATAATTCACCCCTCCACTTT.

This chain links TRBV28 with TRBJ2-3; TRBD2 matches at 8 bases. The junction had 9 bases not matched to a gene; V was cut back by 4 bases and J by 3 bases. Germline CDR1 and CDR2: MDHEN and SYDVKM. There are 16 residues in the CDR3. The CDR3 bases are TGTGCCAGCAGTTCCCCGGGGGGCGGGAGGACAGATACGCAGTATTTT. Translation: CASSSPGGGRTDTQYF.

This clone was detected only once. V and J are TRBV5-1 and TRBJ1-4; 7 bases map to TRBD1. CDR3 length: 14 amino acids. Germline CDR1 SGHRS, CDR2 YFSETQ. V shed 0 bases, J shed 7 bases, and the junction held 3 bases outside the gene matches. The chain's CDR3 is CASSLVSGGEKLFF. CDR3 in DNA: TGCGCCAGCAGCTTGGTGTCAGGGGGTGAAAAACTGTTTTTT.

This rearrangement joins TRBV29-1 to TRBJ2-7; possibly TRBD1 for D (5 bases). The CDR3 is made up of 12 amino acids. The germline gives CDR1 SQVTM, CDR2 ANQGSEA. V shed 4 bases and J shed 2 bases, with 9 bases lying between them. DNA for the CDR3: TGCAGCGTTGCATCAGGGACCTACGAGCAGTACTTC. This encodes CSVASGTYEQYF.

Here the CDR3 reads CASSLSRGRDEKLFF. The CDR3 DNA reads TGTGCCAGCAGTTTATCGCGGGGCAGGGATGAAAAACTGTTTTTT. This sequence joins TRBV28 and TRBJ1-4, with D maybe TRBD1 (5 bases). Germline assignment: CDR1 MDHEN and CDR2 SYDVKM. The CDR3 has 15 residues. V was cut by 1 base and J by 6 bases, with 12 bases left in between.

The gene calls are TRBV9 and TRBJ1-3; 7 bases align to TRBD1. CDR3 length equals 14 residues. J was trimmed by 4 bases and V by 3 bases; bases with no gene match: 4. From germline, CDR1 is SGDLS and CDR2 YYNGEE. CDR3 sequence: CASSARDSGNTIYF. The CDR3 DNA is TGTGCCAGCAGCGCGAGGGACAGCGGAAACACCATATATTTT.

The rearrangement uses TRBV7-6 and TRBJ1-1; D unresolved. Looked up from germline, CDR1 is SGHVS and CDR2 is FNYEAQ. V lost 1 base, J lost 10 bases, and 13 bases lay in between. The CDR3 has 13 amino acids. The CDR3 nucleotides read TGTGCCAGCAGCTTAGGTGGCGGCGGTAGAGCTTTCTTT. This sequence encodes CASSLGGGGRAFF.

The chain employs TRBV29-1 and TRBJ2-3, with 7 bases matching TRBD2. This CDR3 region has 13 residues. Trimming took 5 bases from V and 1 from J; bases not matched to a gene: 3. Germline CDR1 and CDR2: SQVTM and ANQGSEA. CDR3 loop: CSVRLAGTDTQYF. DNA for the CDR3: TGCAGCGTTCGACTAGCTGGCACAGATACGCAGTATTTT.

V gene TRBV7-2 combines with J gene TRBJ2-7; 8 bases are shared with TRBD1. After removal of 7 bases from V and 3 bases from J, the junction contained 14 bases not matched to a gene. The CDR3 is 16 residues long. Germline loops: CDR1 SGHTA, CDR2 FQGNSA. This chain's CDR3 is CASTSQIGQGIYEQYF. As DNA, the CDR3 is TGTGCCAGCACCTCCCAGATAGGACAGGGAATCTACGAGCAGTACTTC.

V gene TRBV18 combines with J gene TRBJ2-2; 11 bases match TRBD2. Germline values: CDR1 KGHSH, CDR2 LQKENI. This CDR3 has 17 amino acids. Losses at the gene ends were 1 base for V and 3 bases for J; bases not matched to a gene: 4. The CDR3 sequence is CASSPLAGGQYTGELFF. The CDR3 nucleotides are TGTGCCAGCTCACCACTAGCGGGAGGGCAGTACACCGGGGAGCTGTTTTTT.

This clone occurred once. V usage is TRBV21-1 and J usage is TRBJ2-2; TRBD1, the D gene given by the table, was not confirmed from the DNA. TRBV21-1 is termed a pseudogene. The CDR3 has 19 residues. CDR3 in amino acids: CASSTLGTGRLSNTGELFF. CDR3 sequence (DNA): TGTGCCAGCAGCACCCTGGGGACAGGGAGGCTTTCGAACACCGGGGAGCTGTTTTTT.

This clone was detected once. CDR3 region: CASSPGLAGTGELFF. The CDR3, as DNA: TGTGCCAGCAGCCCTGGACTAGCCGGCACCGGGGAGCTGTTTTTT. This rearrangement joins TRBV9 to TRBJ2-2; 8 bases are shared with TRBD2. The V gene end was trimmed by 4 bases and the J gene end by 4 bases; junction bases not matched to a gene: 6. This CDR3 has 15 residues. The germline gives CDR1 SGDLS, CDR2 YYNGEE.

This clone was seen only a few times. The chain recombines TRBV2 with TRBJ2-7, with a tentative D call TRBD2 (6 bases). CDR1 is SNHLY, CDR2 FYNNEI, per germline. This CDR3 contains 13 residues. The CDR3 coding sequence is TGTGCCAGCAGTGAAGCGGGACCCCAGCGGGTCGTTGTC. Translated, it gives CASSEAGPQRVVV.